The 8 T cell receptor beta chains below were found in one sample sequenced in a study of TIL therapy for anti-PD-1-resistant metastatic lung cancer. This was the immunoSEQ v3 assay. The method was immunoSEQ multiplex PCR; TCRdb's version includes in-frame clones alone and lacks a portion of them. The sample includes fewer than 65,000 clones, 75% to 85% of them seen just once. Specified time point: pre-treatment sample, taken before nivolumab and TIL therapy. The input for sequencing was blood, taken at baseline. Source of these receptors: a person between 25 and 79 years old with non-small cell lung cancer.

The rearrangement uses TRBV3-1 (or the pseudogene TRBV3-2) and TRBJ2-2, with 7 bases matching TRBD1. Germline CDR1 reads LGHDT; CDR2 reads YNNKEL (reference sequence). CDR3 length: 15 amino acids. V shed 3 bases, J shed 3 bases, and the junction held 4 bases outside the gene matches. Here the CDR3 reads CASSQTGYYTGELFF. The CDR3 nucleotides are TGTGCCAGCAGCCAGACAGGGTATTACACCGGGGAGCTGTTTTTT.

The V call is TRBV30, the J call TRBJ1-2, with D hard to call. The CDR3 loop spans 14 amino acids. With 0 bases removed from V and 5 bases from J, the gap between germline ends came to 13 bases. Germline V gene lookup returns CDR1 GTSNPN and CDR2 SVGIG (reference sequence). As DNA, the CDR3 is TGTGCCTGGAGTGTTATCCAGGTGAGGTATGGCTACACCTTC. Translation gives CAWSVIQVRYGYTF.

The rearrangement uses TRBV7-3 and TRBJ2-3, with D hard to call. The V and J ends lost 5 bases and 2 bases respectively, with 8 bases between them. This CDR3 region has 13 residues. Germline CDR1 is SGHTA and CDR2 is FQGTGA. This chain's CDR3 is CASSLSATDTQYF. The CDR3 DNA reads TGTGCCAGCAGCCTCTCCGCCACAGATACGCAGTATTTT.

This clone was seen once. The gene calls are TRBV6-5 and TRBJ2-7; D is possibly TRBD1 (6 bases). Germline CDR1 MNHEY, CDR2 SVGAGI. The CDR3 runs to 13 residues. This chain's CDR3 is CSTQGSISYEQYF. CDR3 sequence (DNA): TGTTCCACCCAGGGGTCAATCTCCTACGAGCAGTACTTC.

The chain has TRBV30 and TRBJ2-1; 9 positions agree with TRBD2. This CDR3 region has 15 residues. The germline V gene encodes CDR1 GTSNPN and CDR2 SVGIG (reference sequence). With V trimmed by 4 bases and J by 2 bases, 6 bases remained unmatched. The CDR3 region is CAWTLLAGPYNEQFF. Here the CDR3 DNA reads TGTGCCTGGACCTTACTAGCGGGTCCCTACAATGAGCAGTTCTTC.

The chain joins TRBV18 to TRBJ1-3; TRBD1 matches 7 bases. V lost 0 bases, J lost 4 bases, and 6 bases stayed unmatched. The CDR3 extends over 16 amino acids. Per the germline V gene, CDR1 is KGHSH and CDR2 is LQKENI. The CDR3: CASSPPGRDRGNTIYF. The CDR3, as DNA: TGTGCCAGCTCACCACCCGGCAGGGACAGAGGAAACACCATATATTTT.

This sequence joins TRBV4-2 and TRBJ2-2; D remains ambiguous. V lost 0 bases and J 0 bases, leaving 11 bases between the germline ends. The CDR3 loop spans 17 amino acids. Germline CDR1 LGHNA, CDR2 YNFKEQ. The CDR3 nucleotides read TGTGCCAGCAGCCAAGATCTTGCGCCCACGAACACCGGGGAGCTGTTTTTT. Translation: CASSQDLAPTNTGELFF.

The chain recombines TRBV5-5 with TRBJ2-2, with D unclear. Germline-derived CDR1 and CDR2 are SGHKS and YYEKEE (reference sequence). The CDR3 sequence is 13 residues long. V lost 4 bases and J 4 bases, leaving 8 bases between the germline ends. The CDR3 DNA reads as TGTGCCAGCAGCAGACCTTTCACCGGGGAGCTGTTTTTT. It yields the protein CASSRPFTGELFF.